The 11 T cell receptor beta chains presented below share a single source sample, sequenced in a study of blood T cell repertoires in COVID-19. TCRdb's copy holds only in-frame clones and misses some; the assay was immunoSEQ multiplex PCR. Of under 450,000 clones listed, more than 70% are singletons. Input material: peripheral blood. Every receptor here comes from a woman between 45 and 65 years old with COVID-19, enrolled during active disease.

In its sample, this clone was seen a few times. The rearrangement joins TRBV2 to TRBJ1-2; 9 bases align to TRBD1. J gave up 4 bases and V 6 bases, and 3 bases lay outside the gene matches. CDR1 is SNHLY and CDR2 is FYNNEI in the germline V gene. This CDR3 is built from 13 residues. Here the CDR3 reads CASRQGAGYGYTF. The CDR3 nucleotides read TGTGCCAGCAGACAGGGGGCTGGCTATGGCTACACCTTC.

The chain joins TRBV6-1 to TRBJ2-3, with 10 bases lining up with TRBD2. Per germline, CDR1 MNHNS and CDR2 SASEGT. The CDR3 is 16 residues long. The ends lost 4 bases at V and 7 bases at J; junction bases unmatched: 11. The CDR3, as DNA: TGTGCCAGCAGTGTACAGCGGGGGGGGCCTCAGTATACGCAGTATTTT. Translation gives CASSVQRGGPQYTQYF.

The J gene is TRBJ2-3, the V gene TRBV5-1, with TRBD1 matching over 10 bases. Per germline, CDR1 SGHRS and CDR2 YFSETQ. The trim removed 6 bases at V and 4 bases at J, leaving 5 bases unmatched. The CDR3 runs 14 residues. CDR3 sequence (DNA): TGCGCCAGCACTAGGGACAGGGGACCAGATACGCAGTATTTT. This encodes CASTRDRGPDTQYF. The full variable domain, its missing parts supplied by reference TRBV5-1 and TRBJ2-3, is KAGVTQTPRYLIKTRGQQVTLSCSPISGHRSVSWYQQTPGQGLQFLFEYFSETQRNKGNFPGRFSGRQFSNSRSEMNVSTLELGDSALYLCASTRDRGPDTQYFGPGTRLTVL.

V gene TRBV11-3 combines with J gene TRBJ1-1; maybe TRBD1 (5 bases). Deletions cut 5 bases from V and 5 bases from J, with 12 bases between. Germline V gene lookup returns CDR1 SGHNT and CDR2 YENEEA. The CDR3 sequence is 13 residues long. This CDR3 reads CASSLSGGTEAFF. In DNA form, the CDR3 reads TGTGCCAGCAGCCTGTCGGGGGGAACTGAAGCTTTCTTT.

The rearrangement joins TRBV30 to TRBJ1-5, with no clear D. There are 14 residues in the CDR3. The ends were cut back, 0 bases at V and 9 bases at J, with 15 bases in the middle. Germline CDR1 is GTSNPN and CDR2 is SVGIG (reference sequence). CDR3 region: CAWSVKGGRMPQHF. DNA of the CDR3: TGTGCCTGGAGTGTAAAGGGAGGGAGAATGCCCCAGCATTTT.

This chain joins TRBV27 and TRBJ1-1; possible D gene TRBD1, 6 bases. Per the germline V gene, CDR1 is MNHEY and CDR2 is SMNVEV (reference sequence). Trimming removed 6 bases from V and 1 base from J, with 15 bases in between. CDR3 length: 15 residues. As DNA, the CDR3 is TGTGCCAGCAGGATACCAACAGGGACGAACACTGAAGCTTTCTTT. Translating gives CASRIPTGTNTEAFF.

The V call is TRBV18, the J call TRBJ2-1, with TRBD1 as a possible D gene (5 bases). CDR3 size: 16 residues. The V gene lost 4 bases and the J gene lost 6 bases, with 19 bases spanning the gap. Germline CDR1 reads KGHSH; CDR2 reads LQKENI. CDR3 bases: TGTGCCAGCTCACAGTCCGTGGGGCGGTTACGCAATGAGCAGTTCTTC. This encodes CASSQSVGRLRNEQFF.

The chain combines TRBV19 with TRBJ2-3, with 10 positions matching TRBD1. Germline V gene lookup returns CDR1 LNHDA and CDR2 SQIVND (reference sequence). V lost 4 bases and J lost 6; bases outside the gene matches: 10. There are 16 residues in the CDR3. CDR3 protein: CASSTGGGQGMDTQYF. In DNA, the CDR3 is TGTGCCAGTAGTACTGGTGGGGGACAGGGGATGGATACGCAGTATTTT.

The rearrangement joins TRBV28 to TRBJ1-3; a weak D match, TRBD1 (6 bases). Deletions cut 7 bases from V and 8 bases from J, with 24 bases between. The CDR3 covers 16 residues. The germline V gene encodes CDR1 MDHEN and CDR2 SYDVKM. As DNA, the CDR3 is TGTGCCAGCACCACTAAGGGGGGGCCTACCCGGGACACCATATATTTT. Translation: CASTTKGGPTRDTIYF.

V gene TRBV19 combines with J gene TRBJ1-1, with TRBD1 matching over 7 bases. Germline CDR1 reads LNHDA; CDR2 reads SQIVND (reference sequence). The V gene end was trimmed by 6 bases and the J gene end by 5 bases; junction bases not matched to a gene: 9. CDR3 size: 14 residues. This CDR3 is CASRLTGVKTEAFF. The CDR3 bases are TGTGCCAGTAGGCTAACAGGGGTTAAGACTGAAGCTTTCTTT. The full variable domain, in which reference TRBV19 and TRBJ1-1 provide the parts outside the CDR3, is DGGITQSPKYLFRKEGQNVTLSCEQNLNHDAMYWYRQDPGQGLRLIYYSQIVNDFQKGDIAEGYSVSREKKESFPLTVTSAQKNPTAFYLCASRLTGVKTEAFFGQGTRLTVV.

As for this clone: This CDR3 is also generated by other DNA sequences in the sample. The chain combines TRBV3-1 (or the pseudogene TRBV3-2) with TRBJ1-1; 8 positions agree with TRBD1. J gave up 3 bases and V 3 bases, and 3 bases lay outside the gene matches. The CDR3 sequence is 14 residues long. Germline V gene data show CDR1 as LGHDT and CDR2 as YNNKEL (reference sequence). The CDR3 DNA sequence: TGTGCCAGCAGCCACCTGACAGGGGACACTGAAGCTTTCTTT. Its protein product is CASSHLTGDTEAFF.